This T cell receptor beta chain was documented in a study of blood T cell repertoires in COVID-19. Study-wide background: Donors in the United States, Italy and Spain gave samples during acute or convalescent COVID-19. Sample material is recorded as cDNA or gDNA derived from T cells, B-cell-depleted T cells, or PBMCs.

The trim removed 6 bases at V and 5 bases at J, leaving 12 bases unmatched. Germline lookup yields CDR1 MGHDK and CDR2 SYGVNS. The CDR3 loop spans 15 amino acids. Per the original data handling: By means of reference gene primer amplification, nucleated cell counts were estimated. Assay: immunoSEQ multiplex PCR; the TCRdb copy retains only in-frame clones and omits some. That table gives V, J and clone size, and the DNA gave D and trimming. The data hold 130,000 or so clones, with 80% to 90% observed a single time. The chain carries TRBV25-1 and TRBJ2-7, with TRBD2 matching 8 bases. The TCR sequence derives from a man in his 70s with active or convalescent COVID-19. What was sequenced was peripheral blood. The CDR3 region is CASRARSGRGNEQYF. CDR3 sequence (DNA): TGTGCCAGCAGGGCTAGGAGCGGGAGAGGTAACGAGCAGTACTTC.